This is a list of T cell receptor beta chains from one sample in a study of blood T cell repertoires in COVID-19. Using immunoSEQ multiplex PCR, the repertoire was profiled, and TCRdb retains in-frame clones only, with some absent. The sample has about 180,000 clones, roughly nine tenths seen once; the top ten hold 1.5% to 2%. The source material was peripheral blood. These receptors were obtained from a young man who had recovered from COVID-19. The CDR3 runs from the conserved cysteine through the conserved F or W. Fields, in order: V gene, D gene, J gene, clone size, CDR3 protein, CDR3 DNA. D genes are given only for firm matches. A clone size is listed for some rows: how often the clone was seen (once, few, many), or a class if it is expanded.

>TRBV2|TRBD1|TRBJ2-7|NA
CASRSGQTYEQYF
TGTGCCAGCAGATCGGGACAGACCTACGAGCAGTACTTC
>TRBV11-2|TRBD1|TRBJ2-1|NA
CASTYGRGRYEQFF
TGTGCCAGCACCTACGGCAGGGGGCGGTATGAGCAGTTCTTC
>TRBV6-2/TRBV6-3|NA|TRBJ1-2|NA
CASSVRVSGYTF
TGTGCCAGCAGTGTGCGGGTCTCTGGCTACACCTTC
>TRBV3-1/TRBV3-2|NA|TRBJ2-7|NA
CASSHWPFSYEQYF
TGTGCCAGCAGCCACTGGCCCTTTTCCTACGAGCAGTACTTC
>TRBV6-5|TRBD1|TRBJ2-3|NA
CASSYWGTGTGDTQYF
TGTGCCAGCAGTTACTGGGGGACAGGGACGGGAGATACGCAGTATTTT
>TRBV11-2|NA|TRBJ1-5|NA
CASSLELRQPQHF
TGTGCCAGCAGCTTAGAGTTGCGACAGCCCCAGCATTTT
>TRBV9|NA|TRBJ2-3|few
CASSVGGVYTDTQYF
TGTGCCAGCAGCGTAGGGGGGGTCTACACAGATACGCAGTATTTT
>TRBV6-5|NA|TRBJ2-7|NA
CASSYSWGAYEQYF
TGTGCCAGCAGTTACTCATGGGGGGCCTACGAGCAGTACTTC
>TRBV6-6|NA|TRBJ1-5|NA
CASSYRGYQPQHF
TGTGCCAGCAGTTACCGAGGCTATCAGCCCCAGCATTTT
>TRBV4-2|NA|TRBJ2-7|NA
CASSHRPEDRTYEQYF
TGTGCCAGCAGCCATAGGCCGGAGGACAGAACCTACGAGCAGTACTTC
>TRBV4-2|NA|TRBJ1-1|NA
CASSQPGGGANTEAFF
TGTGCCAGCAGCCAACCTGGAGGGGGGGCCAACACTGAAGCTTTCTTT
>TRBV12-3/TRBV12-4|NA|TRBJ1-3|NA
CASSPVRGTIYF
TGTGCCAGCAGTCCCGTCCGGGGCACCATATATTTT
>TRBV7-9|NA|TRBJ1-2|once
CASSPDLSTPFF
TGTGCCAGCAGCCCTGACTTATCAACCCCCTTCTTC
>TRBV18|NA|TRBJ2-5|NA
CASSPLAEAGETQYF
TGTGCCAGCTCACCACTAGCGGAGGCAGGAGAGACCCAGTACTTC
>TRBV7-3|NA|TRBJ2-2|few
CASSSDSAGELFF
TGTGCCAGCAGCTCGGACTCCGCCGGGGAGCTGTTTTTT
>TRBV12-5|NA|TRBJ2-3|NA
CASGLGPPSTDTQYF
TGTGCTAGTGGTCTGGGGCCCCCAAGCACAGATACGCAGTATTTT
>TRBV2|NA|TRBJ1-2|NA
CASRQTNYGYTF
TGTGCCAGCAGGCAGACTAACTATGGCTACACCTTC
>TRBV5-4|NA|TRBJ2-1|NA
CASSLFQSGMNFNEQFF
TGTGCCAGCAGCTTGTTTCAGTCCGGGATGAATTTCAATGAGCAGTTCTTC
>TRBV5-1|TRBD1|TRBJ1-6|NA
CASSLALGQGDSPLHF
TGCGCCAGCAGCTTGGCCCTAGGACAGGGTGATTCACCCCTCCACTTT
>TRBV7-2|NA|TRBJ1-5|few
CASSWEQGRNQPQHF
TGTGCCAGCAGCTGGGAACAGGGACGCAATCAGCCCCAGCATTTT
>TRBV7-2|TRBD2|TRBJ2-7|NA
CASSPVGLAGGGEQYF
TGTGCCAGCAGCCCAGTGGGGTTAGCGGGAGGTGGGGAGCAGTACTTC
>TRBV5-6|TRBD1|TRBJ1-4|NA
CASSFRRWDRGREVEKLFF
TGTGCCAGCAGCTTCCGACGCTGGGACAGGGGGCGCGAAGTTGAAAAACTGTTTTTT
>TRBV10-3|NA|TRBJ1-1|NA
CAISDRGGNTEAFF
TGTGCCATCAGTGATCGGGGAGGGAACACTGAAGCTTTCTTT
>TRBV3-1/TRBV3-2|NA|TRBJ1-3|few
CASSFRGNTIYF
TGTGCCAGCAGCTTCCGGGGAAACACCATATATTTT
>TRBV27|NA|TRBJ2-1|NA
CASSKGQGNNEQFF
TGTGCCAGCAGTAAAGGGCAGGGAAACAATGAGCAGTTCTTC
>TRBV6-5|TRBD2|TRBJ2-7|NA
CASSSTSRGGLQYF
TGTGCCAGCAGTTCGACTTCCCGGGGAGGGTTGCAGTACTTC
>TRBV4-3|NA|TRBJ2-1|NA
CASSQDGRDSYNEQFF
TGCGCCAGCAGCCAAGACGGCAGGGACTCCTACAATGAGCAGTTCTTC
>TRBV7-2|NA|TRBJ2-3|NA
CASSLYVQGTDTQYF
TGTGCCAGCAGCTTATACGTACAGGGAACAGATACGCAGTATTTT
>TRBV28|TRBD1|TRBJ1-1|NA
CASRPGTGGSNTEAFF
TGTGCCAGCAGACCAGGGACAGGGGGATCTAACACTGAAGCTTTCTTT
>TRBV7-2|TRBD2|TRBJ2-1|NA
CASSAAGGVSGTYNEQFF
TGTGCCAGCAGCGCCGCGGGGGGGGTTAGCGGGACCTACAATGAGCAGTTCTTC
>TRBV28|NA|TRBJ2-7|NA
CASSLLLGLTYEQYF
TGTGCCAGCAGTTTATTACTAGGGCTAACCTACGAGCAGTACTTC
>TRBV19|NA|TRBJ1-1|NA
CASSITLRGGQAFF
TGTGCCAGTAGTATCACCCTCCGGGGGGGCCAAGCTTTCTTT
>TRBV5-6|NA|TRBJ1-2|NA
CASSLADGNYGYTF
TGTGCCAGCAGCTTGGCTGACGGGAACTATGGCTACACCTTC
>TRBV9|NA|TRBJ1-1|NA
CASSPRRVGPEAFF
TGTGCCAGCAGCCCCAGGAGGGTTGGTCCTGAAGCTTTCTTT
>TRBV4-1|TRBD2|TRBJ2-7|NA
CASSQEGLAGGPRPSYEQYF
TGCGCCAGCAGCCAAGAAGGACTAGCGGGAGGGCCACGCCCCTCCTACGAGCAGTACTTC
>TRBV10-3|NA|TRBJ2-5|NA
CAISESSLALQETQYF
TGTGCCATCAGTGAGTCGAGTCTAGCGCTACAAGAGACCCAGTACTTC
>TRBV27|NA|TRBJ1-1|NA
CASSSYGVNTEAFF
TGTGCCAGCAGCTCCTACGGAGTGAACACTGAAGCTTTCTTT